This TCR beta chain was sequenced during a study of T cell responses to AZD1222 COVID-19 vaccine. Sequenced by immunoSEQ multiplex PCR; TCRdb stores in-frame clones only, minus some. The repertoire consists of some 180,000 clones, with 90% to 95% occurring once and the leading ten covering around 0.97%. This clone appeared a single time. The length of the CDR3 is 13 residues. Trimming took off 0 bases at V and 1 base at J, with 3 bases between the two ends. Per germline, CDR1 SGHNT and CDR2 YENEEA. The TCR was taken from an adult who received the MenACWY meningococcal vaccine as a control. The sample in question was peripheral blood, obtained 28 days after the second dose of the MenACWY control vaccine. The chain has TRBV11-3 and TRBJ1-1; D ambiguous. CDR3 in amino acids: CASSLDRNTEAFF. CDR3 nucleotides: TGTGCCAGCAGCTTAGATCGGAACACTGAAGCTTTCTTT.